A single sample gave rise to the 18 T cell receptor beta chains below, sequenced in a study of shared clonotypes between healthy human individuals. Using immunoSEQ multiplex PCR, the repertoire was profiled, and TCRdb retains in-frame clones only, with some absent. The sample has millions of clones, roughly nine tenths seen once. The sample taken for sequencing was naive CD4+ T cells sorted from blood. The subset was: CD45RA+ positively selected. These TCRs come from a man in his late teens or twenties in good health.

A word on this clone: Other DNA sequences in the same sample also yield this CDR3. This chain joins TRBV30 and TRBJ1-1; D call uncertain. Trimming took 0 bases from V and 2 from J, leaving 7 bases between them. The germline V gene encodes CDR1 GTSNPN and CDR2 SVGIG (reference sequence). The length of the CDR3 is 13 residues. In DNA, the CDR3 is TGTGCCTGGAGTGTAAGAGCAAACACTGAAGCTTTCTTT. It yields the protein CAWSVRANTEAFF.

V gene TRBV5-1 combines with J gene TRBJ1-2; D call uncertain. CDR1 and CDR2 (germline): SGHRS, YFSETQ. The CDR3 totals 14 residues. Trimming took 0 bases from V and 6 from J, leaving 12 bases between them. The CDR3 nucleotides are TGCGCCAGCAGCTTGGTCGGCCAGCTAAATGGCTACACCTTC. Protein product: CASSLVGQLNGYTF.

The chain has TRBV9 and TRBJ2-1, with TRBD2 matching 7 bases. This CDR3 contains 16 residues. Germline CDR1 SGDLS, CDR2 YYNGEE. With 4 bases clipped from V and 6 bases from J, the junction kept 13 bases outside the gene matches. The chain's CDR3 is CASSSGMAGARNEQFF. The CDR3 DNA follows: TGTGCCAGCAGCTCAGGGATGGCGGGAGCGCGCAATGAGCAGTTCTTC.

The chain combines TRBV6-5 with TRBJ1-3; TRBD1 aligns across 7 bases. Looked up from germline, CDR1 is MNHEY and CDR2 is SVGAGI. The CDR3 has 16 residues. V lost 0 bases and J lost 7; bases outside the gene matches: 9. The CDR3 DNA follows: TGTGCCAGCAGTTACTCGGGAGGGGGCGCGTTGAACACCATATATTTT. This sequence encodes CASSYSGGGALNTIYF.

Only a few counts were recorded for this clone. Different DNA sequences within this sample yield the same CDR3. In DNA, the CDR3 is TGCGCCAGCAGCTTTGACAGCTCTGGAAACACCATATATTTT. Its translation is CASSFDSSGNTIYF. This chain uses TRBV5-1 with TRBJ1-3, with D tentatively TRBD1 (5 bases). V gave up 2 bases and J gave up 0 bases, with 6 bases separating them. Germline loops: CDR1 SGHRS, CDR2 YFSETQ. The CDR3 contains 14 residues.

The chain has TRBV9 and TRBJ2-2; weak D call: TRBD1 (6 bases). Per the germline V gene, CDR1 is SGDLS and CDR2 is YYNGEE. V lost 3 bases, J lost 6 bases, and 15 bases lay in between. This CDR3 spans 15 amino acids. The DNA for the CDR3 is TGTGCCAGCAGCGCCCGGGACACCCTCCCCGGGGAGCTGTTTTTT. Protein product: CASSARDTLPGELFF.

The chain uses TRBV7-6 and TRBJ1-5; tentatively, D is TRBD1 (5 bases). The CDR3 contains 13 residues. CDR1 is SGHVS, CDR2 FNYEAQ, per germline. The V end lost 4 bases, the J end lost 5 bases, and 9 bases lay between the germline ends. This chain's CDR3 is CASSSIGDQPQHF. In DNA form, the CDR3 reads TGTGCCAGCAGCTCGATAGGGGATCAGCCCCAGCATTTT.

The gene calls are TRBV14 and TRBJ1-2, with D perhaps matching TRBD1 (5 bases). The CDR3 runs to 15 residues. With 0 bases removed from V and 5 bases from J, the gap between germline ends came to 13 bases. The germline CDR1 and CDR2 sequences are SGHDN and FVKESK. The CDR3 region is CASSQDAGVSYGYTF. CDR3 DNA sequence: TGTGCCAGCAGCCAAGACGCGGGGGTCTCTTATGGCTACACCTTC. The full variable domain, its missing parts supplied by reference TRBV14 and TRBJ1-2, is EAGVTQFPSHSVIEKGQTVTLRCDPISGHDNLYWYRRVMGKEIKFLLHFVKESKQDESGMPNNRFLAERTGGTYSTLKVQPAELEDSGVYFCASSQDAGVSYGYTFGSGTRLTVV.

The chain recombines TRBV4-1 with TRBJ2-2; no clear D gene. The CDR3 spans 15 residues. Germline values: CDR1 MGHRA, CDR2 YSYEKL. Trimming took 0 bases from V and 0 from J, leaving 5 bases between them. CDR3 DNA sequence: TGCGCCAGCAGCCAAGATAGGGCGAACACCGGGGAGCTGTTTTTT. Its translation: CASSQDRANTGELFF.

As DNA, the CDR3 is TGTGCCAGCAGTTTGACAGATTTCGCCTATGGCTACACCTTC. Translation: CASSLTDFAYGYTF. V and J are TRBV28 and TRBJ1-2; tentative D call: TRBD1 (5 bases). The V end lost 3 bases, the J end lost 4 bases, and 12 bases lay between the germline ends. CDR1 is MDHEN and CDR2 is SYDVKM in the germline V gene. CDR3 size: 14 residues.

The J gene is TRBJ2-7, the V gene TRBV6-5; D unclear. V was cut by 5 bases and J by 4 bases, with 12 bases left in between. Per germline, CDR1 MNHEY and CDR2 SVGAGI. This CDR3 is built from 13 residues. CDR3 sequence: CASSVKMVYEQYF. Written as DNA, the CDR3 is TGTGCCAGCAGTGTAAAGATGGTTTACGAGCAGTACTTC.

In DNA form, the CDR3 reads TGTGCCAGCAGCTTCACCGTAGCGATCGCCACAGATACGCAGTATTTT. This sequence encodes CASSFTVAIATDTQYF. The chain is built from TRBV7-2 and TRBJ2-3; tentatively, D is TRBD2 (5 bases). This CDR3 is built from 16 residues. Deletions cut 3 bases from V and 2 bases from J, with 15 bases between. Germline V CDR1 and CDR2: SGHTA, FQGNSA.

The gene calls are TRBV7-9 and TRBJ2-5, with 13 bases aligning to TRBD2. Unmatched junction bases numbered 4, after V lost 1 base and J lost 5 bases. The CDR3 totals 16 residues. Germline values: CDR1 SEHNR, CDR2 FQNEAQ (reference sequence). The DNA for the CDR3 is TGTGCCAGCAGCTTAGGGACTAGCGGGGGTGGCGAGACCCAGTACTTC. This sequence encodes CASSLGTSGGGETQYF.

The rearrangement links TRBV5-1 to TRBJ1-6, with 7 positions matching TRBD1. Losses at the gene ends were 5 bases for V and 9 bases for J; bases not matched to a gene: 11. Germline CDR1 is SGHRS and CDR2 is YFSETQ. The CDR3 is made up of 15 amino acids. This CDR3 is CASSPTDRVGSPLHF. Written as DNA, the CDR3 is TGCGCCAGCAGTCCTACCGACAGGGTGGGTTCACCCCTCCACTTT.

V and J are TRBV18 and TRBJ2-5, with TRBD2 identical over 13 bases. The ends lost 4 bases at V and 4 bases at J; junction bases unmatched: 6. The CDR3 has 16 residues. Germline V lookup: CDR1 KGHSH, CDR2 LQKENI. CDR3 DNA: TGTGCCAGCTCACGGACTAGCGGGGGCGGAGGAGAGACCCAGTACTTC. Its protein is CASSRTSGGGGETQYF.

In this sample, this clone turned up once. V is TRBV30 and J is TRBJ2-5; 7 bases match TRBD1. CDR3 size: 14 residues. J was trimmed by 5 bases and V by 2 bases; bases with no gene match: 8. The germline CDR1 and CDR2 sequences are GTSNPN and SVGIG (reference sequence). The CDR3 DNA sequence: TGTGCCTGGAGTTTGACAGGGTTTGGGGAGACCCAGTACTTC. It encodes CAWSLTGFGETQYF.

V gene TRBV5-1 combines with J gene TRBJ2-1; 7 bases fit TRBD2. Germline V gene sequence: CDR1 SGHRS, CDR2 YFSETQ. This CDR3 is 15 amino acids long. Unmatched junction bases numbered 12, after V lost 3 bases and J lost 9 bases. The CDR3 nucleotides are TGCGCCAGCAGCTCTCGGACTAGTTCGATTGGTGAGCAGTTCTTC. This codes for CASSSRTSSIGEQFF.

The V call is TRBV29-1, the J call TRBJ1-1, with 9 bases identical to TRBD1. Germline CDR1 reads SQVTM; CDR2 reads ANQGSEA. The CDR3 runs 16 residues. V was pared by 7 bases and J by 0 bases, with 12 bases of the junction left unmatched. Written as DNA, the CDR3 is TGCAGCGCTCCGGGACAGGGTCCACCCCTGAACACTGAAGCTTTCTTT. Translated: CSAPGQGPPLNTEAFF.